One T cell receptor beta chain is described in this entry. This clone appeared once. Its antigen has not been determined. One base away there is no much larger clone; base qualities are not given. This sample is part of a study of blood T cell repertoires in COVID-19 (TCRdb year 2020). Background for the entire study: Collaborator samples came from the United States, Italy and Spain and covered acute and convalescent phases of COVID-19. A de-identified subject ID, COVID-19 status, age in years and sex were almost always included in the sample metadata. Samples came from the ongoing ImmuneRACE study (first 160 participants) plus 1,254 subjects from 6 global collaborators. The repertoires were released in a freely available public database intended as a resource for research on the immune response to SARS-CoV-2. Deeply sampled blood TCRbeta repertoires from subjects exposed to, actively infected with, or recovered from COVID-19 were included in the dataset. Where available, HLA class I and class II types were obtained from metadata supplied by the sample provider rather than from assay-based typing. The prospective study material was composed of cDNA or gDNA derived from T cells, B-cell-depleted T cells, or PBMCs. Broad study findings and their caveats: The quantity of clinical and demographic metadata differed by source and by participant and was supplied without curation.

Collaborating institutions collected whole blood in K2EDTA tubes following their own protocols. For TCRbeta analysis, collaborators shipped samples as frozen whole blood, isolated PBMCs, or DNA extracted from either of those sample types. A distance of 11 bases separates the germline ends of V and J, which lose 7 bases and 2 bases respectively. The germline V gene supplies CDR1 SNHLY and CDR2 FYNNEI. Taken from cysteine to phenylalanine, the CDR3 has 13 residues. CDR3 DNA is the only sequence kept; it has 39 bases, read in frame from the first base. TCRbeta CDR3 regions were amplified from genomic DNA by means of the immunoSEQ Assay, a bias-controlled multiplex PCR. The published analysis was carried out like this. Within the assay, amplification of reference gene primers was used to estimate how many nucleated cells each sample contained. To quantify the absolute abundance of each unique TCRbeta CDR3 rearrangement, sequence reads were collapsed and filtered. For each sample, productive Simpson clonality was calculated as the square root of Simpson's diversity index across productive rearrangements. This immuneACCESS table, as held by TCRdb, lists in-frame sequences with V and J called but not all clones. Of the missing ones, under half trace to an unresolved V gene in checked studies; the others have no known cause. The V and J calls and clone size are taken from that table; D and trimming were inferred from the DNA. The sample table records 130,000 to 150,000 clones; 80% to 85% of these occur just once. The ten largest clones take up 35% to 45% of the sample.

The chain is made from TRBV2 and TRBJ1-2; TRBD1 is perhaps the D gene, given 5 matching bases. This clonotype was obtained from a human donor in a cohort sampled during active COVID-19. The specimen sequenced was peripheral blood. The CDR3 region: CASTPGGNYGYTF. The DNA is as follows: TGTGCCAGCACTCCGGGGGGAAACTATGGCTACACCTTC.